The present entry profiles one T cell receptor beta chain with its context. Its target is not known. Germline CDR1 SGHTA, CDR2 FQGNSA. CDR3 length equals 15 residues. V was cut by 5 bases and J by 6 bases, with 18 bases left in between. Constant-segment-primed 5'RACE gave TCR alpha and TCR beta cDNA libraries with sample barcodes and UMIs. TCRdb redid the calling of the 5' RACE reads with MiXCR, one entry per CDR3 protein. This table holds roughly 280,000 distinct CDR3 sequences, roughly 15% found once. The entry originates in a study of T-cell memory formation after mild COVID-19. Study-level background: Among the donors, TCR clusters were largely specific to each donor.

Study-wide results and caveats: Contracting clones from day 15 to 85 had balanced CD4/CD8; later expanders favoured CD4+. Pre-infection memory carried some responding clones, suggesting that cross-reactive memory joined.

The sequenced sample consisted of PBMCs or a T cell subset sorted from them (not recorded which). This sequence originates from a young man who had mild COVID-19 (a few samples of this study predate the infection). Cell type and time point are not known. The J gene is TRBJ2-3, the V gene TRBV7-2, with D perhaps matching TRBD2 (6 bases). Here the CDR3 DNA reads TGTGCCAGCAGCCTGGCGTGGCGGGGTTTGGATACGCAGTATTTT. Translated: CASSLAWRGLDTQYF.